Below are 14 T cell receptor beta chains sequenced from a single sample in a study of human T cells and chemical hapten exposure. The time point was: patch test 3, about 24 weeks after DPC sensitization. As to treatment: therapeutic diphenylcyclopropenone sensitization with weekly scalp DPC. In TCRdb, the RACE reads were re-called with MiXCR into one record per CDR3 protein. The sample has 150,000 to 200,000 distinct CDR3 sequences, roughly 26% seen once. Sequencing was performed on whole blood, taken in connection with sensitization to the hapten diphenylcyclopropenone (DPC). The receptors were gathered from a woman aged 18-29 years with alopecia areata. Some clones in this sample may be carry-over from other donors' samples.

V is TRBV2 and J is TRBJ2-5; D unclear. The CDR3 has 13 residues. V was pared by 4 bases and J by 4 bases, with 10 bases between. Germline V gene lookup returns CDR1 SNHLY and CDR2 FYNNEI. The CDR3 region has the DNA TGTGCCAGCAGTGGTTTTCTCTCAGAGACCCAGTACTTC. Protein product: CASSGFLSETQYF.

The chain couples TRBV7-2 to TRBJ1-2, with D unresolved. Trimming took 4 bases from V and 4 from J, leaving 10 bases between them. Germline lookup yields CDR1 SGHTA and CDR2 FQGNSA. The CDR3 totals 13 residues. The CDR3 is CASSSARAYGYTF. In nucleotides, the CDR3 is TGTGCCAGCAGCTCTGCAAGAGCCTATGGCTACACCTTC. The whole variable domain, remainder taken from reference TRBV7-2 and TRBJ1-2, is GAGVSQSPSNKVTEKGKDVELRCDPISGHTALYWYRQSLGQGLEFLIYFQGNSAPDKSGLPSDRFSAERTGGSVSTLTIQRTQQEDSAVYLCASSSARAYGYTFGSGTRLTVV.

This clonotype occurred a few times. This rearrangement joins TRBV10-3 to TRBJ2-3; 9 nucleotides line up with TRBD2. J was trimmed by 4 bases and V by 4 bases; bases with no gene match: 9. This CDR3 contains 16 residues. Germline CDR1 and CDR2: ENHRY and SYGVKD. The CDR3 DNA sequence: TGTGCCATCAGTGTGGCTAGCGGGGCAGTTTCAGATACGCAGTATTTT. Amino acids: CAISVASGAVSDTQYF.

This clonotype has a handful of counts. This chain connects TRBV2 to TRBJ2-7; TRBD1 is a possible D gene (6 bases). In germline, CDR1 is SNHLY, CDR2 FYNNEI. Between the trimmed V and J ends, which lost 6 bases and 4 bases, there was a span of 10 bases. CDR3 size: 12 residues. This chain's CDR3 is CASREQGYEQYF. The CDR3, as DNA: TGTGCCAGCAGAGAACAGGGATACGAGCAGTACTTC.

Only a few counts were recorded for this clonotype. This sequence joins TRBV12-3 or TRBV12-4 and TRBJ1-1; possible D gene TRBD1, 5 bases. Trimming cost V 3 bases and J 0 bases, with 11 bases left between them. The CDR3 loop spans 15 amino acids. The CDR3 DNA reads TGTGCCAGCAGTTTGCAGGGTCCAATGAACACTGAAGCTTTCTTT. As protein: CASSLQGPMNTEAFF.

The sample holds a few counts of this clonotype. The CDR3: CASSGTSFNEQFF. CDR3 coding DNA: TGTGCCAGCAGTGGTACTAGTTTCAATGAGCAGTTCTTC. The chain has TRBV27 and TRBJ2-1; tentative D call: TRBD2 (5 bases). Between the trimmed V and J ends, which lost 5 bases and 6 bases, there was a span of 11 bases. The CDR3 runs 13 residues. Germline CDR1 is MNHEY and CDR2 is SMNVEV (reference sequence).

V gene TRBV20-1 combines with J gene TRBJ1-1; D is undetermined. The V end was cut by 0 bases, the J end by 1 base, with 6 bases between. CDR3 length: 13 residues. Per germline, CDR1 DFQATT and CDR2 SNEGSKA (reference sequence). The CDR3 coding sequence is TGCAGTGCTAGAGATCTCGAGAACACTGAAGCTTTCTTT. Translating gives CSARDLENTEAFF.

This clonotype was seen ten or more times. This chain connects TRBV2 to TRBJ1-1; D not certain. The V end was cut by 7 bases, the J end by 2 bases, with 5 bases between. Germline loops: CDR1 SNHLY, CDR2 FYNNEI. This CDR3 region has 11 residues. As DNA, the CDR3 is TGTGCCAGCATTGTTAACACTGAAGCTTTCTTT. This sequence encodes CASIVNTEAFF.

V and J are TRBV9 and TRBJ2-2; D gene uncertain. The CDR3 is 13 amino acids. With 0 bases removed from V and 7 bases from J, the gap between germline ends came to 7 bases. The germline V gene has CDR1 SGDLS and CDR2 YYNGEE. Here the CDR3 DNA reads TGTGCCAGCAGCGTAGATCGGAGCGGGGAGCTGTTTTTT. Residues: CASSVDRSGELFF.

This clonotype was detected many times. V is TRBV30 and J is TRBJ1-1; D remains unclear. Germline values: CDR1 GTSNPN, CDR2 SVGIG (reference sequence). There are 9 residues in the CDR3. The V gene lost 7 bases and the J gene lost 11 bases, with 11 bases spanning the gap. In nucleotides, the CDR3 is TGTGCCTTGATCCCCGGGGCTTTCTTT. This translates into CALIPGAFF.

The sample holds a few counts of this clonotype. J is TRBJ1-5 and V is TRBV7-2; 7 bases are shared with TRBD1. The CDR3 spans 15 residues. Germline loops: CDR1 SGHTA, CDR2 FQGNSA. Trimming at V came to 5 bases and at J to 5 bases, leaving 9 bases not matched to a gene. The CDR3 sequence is CASSPAGGRYQPQHF. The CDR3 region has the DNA TGTGCCAGCAGCCCCGCAGGGGGGCGATATCAGCCCCAGCATTTT.

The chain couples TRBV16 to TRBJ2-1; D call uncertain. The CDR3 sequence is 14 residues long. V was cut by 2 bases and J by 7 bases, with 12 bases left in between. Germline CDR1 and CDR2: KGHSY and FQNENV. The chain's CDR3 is CASSQQSQSNEQFF. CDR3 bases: TGTGCCAGCAGCCAACAGTCTCAGAGTAATGAGCAGTTCTTC.

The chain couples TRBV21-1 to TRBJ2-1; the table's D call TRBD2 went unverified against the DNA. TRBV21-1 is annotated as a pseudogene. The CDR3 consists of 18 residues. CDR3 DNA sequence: TGTGCCAGCAGCAAAGTGAGACTAGCGGGGAGAGTTGGAAATGAGCAGTTCTTC. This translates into CASSKVRLAGRVGNEQFF.

CDR3 sequence reads: CAWSIIIGQGKGGYTF. CDR3 in DNA: TGTGCCTGGAGTATTATTATCGGGCAGGGGAAAGGTGGCTACACCTTC. The V gene is TRBV30, the J gene TRBJ1-2; perhaps TRBD1 as D (6 bases). Germline values: CDR1 GTSNPN, CDR2 SVGIG (reference sequence). CDR3 size: 16 residues. Trimming took 2 bases from V and 7 from J, leaving 23 bases between them.